These T cell receptor beta chains were read from a single sample in a study of blood T cell repertoires in COVID-19. The data were produced by immunoSEQ multiplex PCR, yet TCRdb's version contains in-frame clones alone and is incomplete. The sample records about 240,000 clones, approximately 80% being singletons. Material for sequencing was peripheral blood. These receptors all come from a woman aged 60-70 years with active or convalescent COVID-19. CDR3s include the opening cysteine and the closing phenylalanine or tryptophan. A D gene is named only where the DNA matches it firmly. Not every row has a clone size; where given, it reads once, few, many or a size class.

v_gene: TRBV6-5; j_gene: TRBJ2-7; d_gene: TRBD2; abundance: NA; CDR3nt: TGTGCCAGCGGGAGGGGCTCCTACGAGCAGTACTTC; CDR3aa: CASGRGSYEQYF
v_gene: TRBV5-1; j_gene: TRBJ2-2; d_gene: TRBD1; abundance: once; CDR3nt: TGCGCCAGCAGCTACACAGGGGGCCTTTTCACCGGGGAGCTGTTTTTT; CDR3aa: CASSYTGGLFTGELFF
v_gene: TRBV28; j_gene: TRBJ1-1; d_gene: NA; abundance: NA; CDR3nt: TGTGCCAGCAGTTTATGGGGGGCGGGCACTGAAGCTTTCTTT; CDR3aa: CASSLWGAGTEAFF
v_gene: TRBV30; j_gene: TRBJ2-2; d_gene: NA; abundance: once; CDR3nt: TGTGCCTGGAGTGTACTGTGGGAGGAAAGCGGGGAGCTGTTTTTT; CDR3aa: CAWSVLWEESGELFF
v_gene: TRBV28; j_gene: TRBJ1-5; d_gene: TRBD1; abundance: few; CDR3nt: TGTGCCAGCAGTTTAGGACAGGGGATACAGCCCCAGCATTTT; CDR3aa: CASSLGQGIQPQHF
v_gene: TRBV28; j_gene: TRBJ2-3; d_gene: NA; abundance: NA; CDR3nt: TGTGCCAGCAGTCCTCTTGGGGACACCACAGATACGCAGTATTTT; CDR3aa: CASSPLGDTTDTQYF
v_gene: TRBV11-2; j_gene: TRBJ2-1; d_gene: NA; abundance: once; CDR3nt: TGTGCCAGCAGCATCTCTAGCGCTCTGGGCCGGGAGCAGTTCTTC; CDR3aa: CASSISSALGREQFF
v_gene: TRBV19; j_gene: TRBJ2-3; d_gene: NA; abundance: NA; CDR3nt: TGTGCCAGTAGTTCCCCACCCGGGGGCACAGATACGCAGTATTTT; CDR3aa: CASSSPPGGTDTQYF
v_gene: TRBV12-3/TRBV12-4; j_gene: TRBJ2-1; d_gene: NA; abundance: NA; CDR3nt: TGTGCCAGCACCCTCTATAGAGATTACGAGCAGTTCTTC; CDR3aa: CASTLYRDYEQFF
v_gene: TRBV5-1; j_gene: TRBJ2-2; d_gene: NA; abundance: NA; CDR3nt: TGCGCCAGCAGCGAAAGGTCGGGGGCCGGGGAGCTGTTTTTT; CDR3aa: CASSERSGAGELFF
v_gene: TRBV5-1; j_gene: TRBJ1-1; d_gene: TRBD1; abundance: NA; CDR3nt: TGCGCCAGCAGCCTCCGTTGGGACAGGGTGTCTGAAGCTTTCTTT; CDR3aa: CASSLRWDRVSEAFF
v_gene: TRBV7-6; j_gene: TRBJ2-3; d_gene: NA; abundance: NA; CDR3nt: TGTGCCAGCAGCTTAGTAGCGGAGGGAACAGATACGCAGTATTTT; CDR3aa: CASSLVAEGTDTQYF
v_gene: TRBV6-5; j_gene: TRBJ1-1; d_gene: NA; abundance: few; CDR3nt: TGTGCCAGAGGTTCGGGCACTGAAGCTTTCTTT; CDR3aa: CARGSGTEAFF
v_gene: TRBV28; j_gene: TRBJ2-5; d_gene: NA; abundance: NA; CDR3nt: TGTGCCAGCAGTTTTGGGCAGATACAAGAGACCCAGTACTTC; CDR3aa: CASSFGQIQETQYF
v_gene: TRBV28; j_gene: TRBJ2-1; d_gene: NA; abundance: many; CDR3nt: TGTGCCAGCAGCTTGCCGACAGTCCAAATCCTAAATGAGCAGTTCTTC; CDR3aa: CASSLPTVQILNEQFF
v_gene: TRBV10-3; j_gene: TRBJ1-1; d_gene: NA; abundance: NA; CDR3nt: TGTGCCATCAGTGAGTCGAGGTTTGAAGCTTTCTTT; CDR3aa: CAISESRFEAFF
v_gene: TRBV5-1; j_gene: TRBJ2-7; d_gene: TRBD2; abundance: NA; CDR3nt: TGCGCCAGCAGCCCCGGGGGGGGAGGCGAGCAGTACTTC; CDR3aa: CASSPGGGGEQYF
v_gene: TRBV21-1; j_gene: TRBJ2-2; d_gene: NA; abundance: NA; CDR3nt: TGTGCCAGCAGCCAGAAGACAGGGCTCGCCGGGGAGCTGTTTTTT; CDR3aa: CASSQKTGLAGELFF
v_gene: TRBV5-6; j_gene: TRBJ1-1; d_gene: NA; abundance: NA; CDR3nt: TGTGCCAGCAGCTTGGTGGGCACATTTTTGAACACTGAAGCTTTCTTT; CDR3aa: CASSLVGTFLNTEAFF
v_gene: TRBV18; j_gene: TRBJ1-5; d_gene: NA; abundance: NA; CDR3nt: TGTGCCAGCTCACCTGCTGAGGTCCAGCCCCAGCATTTT; CDR3aa: CASSPAEVQPQHF
v_gene: TRBV5-4; j_gene: TRBJ2-1; d_gene: TRBD2; abundance: NA; CDR3nt: TGTGCCAGCAGCCTCCAAAGCGGGGCGAGCAATGAGCAGTTCTTC; CDR3aa: CASSLQSGASNEQFF
v_gene: TRBV7-9; j_gene: TRBJ1-4; d_gene: NA; abundance: NA; CDR3nt: TGTGCCAGCAGCTCGACCGCCCCAACTAGTGAAAAACTGTTTTTT; CDR3aa: CASSSTAPTSEKLFF
v_gene: TRBV19; j_gene: TRBJ2-7; d_gene: TRBD1; abundance: few; CDR3nt: TGTGCCAGTAGTACCGGGACAGGGACCTACGAGCAGTACTTC; CDR3aa: CASSTGTGTYEQYF
v_gene: TRBV7-9; j_gene: TRBJ2-2; d_gene: TRBD2; abundance: once; CDR3nt: TGTGCCAGCAGCTGGACTAGCGGGAACACCGGGGAGCTGTTTTTT; CDR3aa: CASSWTSGNTGELFF
v_gene: TRBV6-1; j_gene: TRBJ2-1; d_gene: TRBD2; abundance: NA; CDR3nt: TGTGCCAGCAGTGAAGGGAGACTAGCGGGAGATAATGAGCAGTTCTTC; CDR3aa: CASSEGRLAGDNEQFF
v_gene: TRBV30; j_gene: TRBJ1-1; d_gene: NA; abundance: NA; CDR3nt: TGTGCCCACGGGCAGGGCAACACTGAAGCTTTCTTT; CDR3aa: CAHGQGNTEAFF
v_gene: TRBV6-2/TRBV6-3; j_gene: TRBJ2-7; d_gene: TRBD2; abundance: NA; CDR3nt: TGTGCCAGCAGTATAGAAGGGACTAGCGGGATCTACGAGCAGTACTTC; CDR3aa: CASSIEGTSGIYEQYF
v_gene: TRBV7-9; j_gene: TRBJ2-7; d_gene: TRBD2; abundance: NA; CDR3nt: TGTGCCAGCAGCCCGACTAGCGGAGGGACCTACGAGCAGTACTTC; CDR3aa: CASSPTSGGTYEQYF
v_gene: TRBV7-2; j_gene: TRBJ2-7; d_gene: NA; abundance: NA; CDR3nt: TGTGCCAGCAGCTTAGTCCAGGGTCCCTACGAGCAGTACTTC; CDR3aa: CASSLVQGPYEQYF